The rows below give T cell receptor beta chains drawn from one sample of a study of cytomegalovirus exposure and HLA in healthy donors. Data came from immunoSEQ multiplex PCR; TCRdb stores just in-frame clones and leaves some out. This table has about 200,000 clones, approximately 80% appearing once. Specimen: PBMCs. The receptors were sampled from a boy between 2 and 10 years old in good health and CMV-seronegative. Both conserved end residues are part of each CDR3. The order of the fields is D gene, V gene, clone size, J gene, CDR3 DNA, CDR3 protein. The D gene is left open where the match is weak. Clone size appears in some rows only: once, few, many, or a class for an expanded clone.

d_gene: -
v_gene: TRBV12-5
abundance: once
j_gene: TRBJ2-5
CDR3nt: TGTGCTAGTGGTTCAACAGGGTACAACCAAGAGACCCAGTACTTC
CDR3aa: CASGSTGYNQETQYF

d_gene: -
v_gene: TRBV6-6
abundance: -
j_gene: TRBJ1-5
CDR3nt: TGTGCCAGCAGTTACTCATCGGATCAGCCCCAGCATTTT
CDR3aa: CASSYSSDQPQHF

d_gene: -
v_gene: TRBV6-6
abundance: -
j_gene: TRBJ1-3
CDR3nt: TGTGCCAGCAGTTACTCAACAGGGAGGGCCGACACCATATATTTT
CDR3aa: CASSYSTGRADTIYF

d_gene: TRBD1
v_gene: TRBV27
abundance: -
j_gene: TRBJ1-2
CDR3nt: TGTGCCAGCAGCCGACAGGGAAACTATGGCTACACCTTC
CDR3aa: CASSRQGNYGYTF

d_gene: TRBD1
v_gene: TRBV29-1
abundance: -
j_gene: TRBJ2-7
CDR3nt: TGCAGCGCGGGACAGCTCGACTACGAGCAGTACTTC
CDR3aa: CSAGQLDYEQYF

d_gene: TRBD1
v_gene: TRBV5-1
abundance: -
j_gene: TRBJ2-7
CDR3nt: TGCGCCAGCAGCTTCTACAGGGGATACGAGCAGTACTTC
CDR3aa: CASSFYRGYEQYF

d_gene: -
v_gene: TRBV30
abundance: -
j_gene: TRBJ2-7
CDR3nt: TGTGCCTTTCGGGGGTTCCGCTACGAGCAGTACTTC
CDR3aa: CAFRGFRYEQYF

d_gene: -
v_gene: TRBV4-1
abundance: -
j_gene: TRBJ1-5
CDR3nt: TGCGCCAGCAGTCATAACAGGGTTAGCAATCAGCCCCAGCATTTT
CDR3aa: CASSHNRVSNQPQHF

d_gene: TRBD1
v_gene: TRBV4-2
abundance: -
j_gene: TRBJ2-7
CDR3nt: TGTGCCAGCAGCCAAGAGTACAGGGGTTTGACCTACGAGCAGTACTTC
CDR3aa: CASSQEYRGLTYEQYF

d_gene: -
v_gene: TRBV2
abundance: -
j_gene: TRBJ2-3
CDR3nt: TGTGCCAGCAGTGGGGGGGGCGGGGGAGATACGCAGTATTTT
CDR3aa: CASSGGGGGDTQYF

d_gene: -
v_gene: TRBV5-6
abundance: -
j_gene: TRBJ2-5
CDR3nt: TGTGCCAGCAGCTTGGGGGGACTGGTAGAGACCCAGTACTTC
CDR3aa: CASSLGGLVETQYF

d_gene: TRBD2
v_gene: TRBV15
abundance: -
j_gene: TRBJ2-5
CDR3nt: TGTGCCACCAGCAGAGTGGTCCGGGAGGGAGAGACCCAGTACTTC
CDR3aa: CATSRVVREGETQYF

d_gene: TRBD2
v_gene: TRBV10-3
abundance: few
j_gene: TRBJ2-1
CDR3nt: TGTGCCATCAAAGGGACTAGCGGGAGTTACAATGAGCAGTTCTTC
CDR3aa: CAIKGTSGSYNEQFF

d_gene: -
v_gene: TRBV2
abundance: once
j_gene: TRBJ2-7
CDR3nt: TGTGCCAGCCTCCAGGGGTACGAGCAGTACTTC
CDR3aa: CASLQGYEQYF

d_gene: TRBD2
v_gene: TRBV10-3
abundance: -
j_gene: TRBJ2-2
CDR3nt: TGTGCCATCAGTGATGTAACTAGCGGGAGTCCCGGGGAGCTGTTTTTT
CDR3aa: CAISDVTSGSPGELFF

d_gene: -
v_gene: TRBV6-6
abundance: -
j_gene: TRBJ2-2
CDR3nt: TGTGCCAGCAGTCTAAATGTTGAAAGGGAGCTGTTTTTT
CDR3aa: CASSLNVERELFF

d_gene: TRBD1
v_gene: TRBV29-1
abundance: -
j_gene: TRBJ1-1
CDR3nt: TGCAGCGTTGAAGGACAGGGAGGATGGACTGAAGCTTTCTTT
CDR3aa: CSVEGQGGWTEAFF

d_gene: -
v_gene: TRBV5-1
abundance: -
j_gene: TRBJ2-7
CDR3nt: TGCGCCAGCAGATTACTTCAGGGAGGAATCGACGAGCAGTACTTC
CDR3aa: CASRLLQGGIDEQYF

d_gene: TRBD1
v_gene: TRBV5-1
abundance: few
j_gene: TRBJ1-1
CDR3nt: TGCGCCAGCAGCAGGACAGGCCAAATGAACACTGAAGCTTTCTTT
CDR3aa: CASSRTGQMNTEAFF

d_gene: TRBD1
v_gene: TRBV5-4
abundance: -
j_gene: TRBJ2-5
CDR3nt: TGTGCCAGCAGCCCAGCACCAGGGGGTCGAGAGACCCAGTACTTC
CDR3aa: CASSPAPGGRETQYF

d_gene: -
v_gene: TRBV6-5
abundance: -
j_gene: TRBJ2-7
CDR3nt: TGTGCCAGCAGTTACTCTAGCACAGGTGGAACCTACGAGCAGTACTTC
CDR3aa: CASSYSSTGGTYEQYF

d_gene: TRBD2
v_gene: TRBV7-2
abundance: -
j_gene: TRBJ2-3
CDR3nt: TGTGCCAGCAGCTGGGGGACTAGCGGGGCCACAGATACGCAGTATTTT
CDR3aa: CASSWGTSGATDTQYF

d_gene: -
v_gene: TRBV4-2
abundance: -
j_gene: TRBJ2-7
CDR3nt: TGTGCCAGCAGCCAAGTGCCAGTTTCCTACGAGCAGTACTTC
CDR3aa: CASSQVPVSYEQYF

d_gene: -
v_gene: TRBV28
abundance: -
j_gene: TRBJ1-1
CDR3nt: TGTGCCAGCAGCTTCGGGGGGGCGAGCACTGAAGCTTTCTTT
CDR3aa: CASSFGGASTEAFF

d_gene: -
v_gene: TRBV7-3
abundance: once
j_gene: TRBJ1-1
CDR3nt: TGTGCCAGCAGCTTAGTTAGCAGAGGCGACACTGAAGCTTTCTTT
CDR3aa: CASSLVSRGDTEAFF

d_gene: -
v_gene: TRBV29-1
abundance: -
j_gene: TRBJ1-2
CDR3nt: TGCAGCGTTGAAGATCGAGACAGAACAACTAACTATGGCTACACCTTC
CDR3aa: CSVEDRDRTTNYGYTF

d_gene: -
v_gene: TRBV5-1
abundance: -
j_gene: TRBJ2-7
CDR3nt: TGCGCCAGCAGCTTGGGAGTTTCCTACGAGCAGTACTTC
CDR3aa: CASSLGVSYEQYF

d_gene: -
v_gene: TRBV19
abundance: -
j_gene: TRBJ1-5
CDR3nt: TGTGCCAGTAGTATAGACTACACGACAGAATCGCCCCAGCATTTT
CDR3aa: CASSIDYTTESPQHF

d_gene: TRBD1
v_gene: TRBV6-6
abundance: once
j_gene: TRBJ2-1
CDR3nt: TGTGCCAGCAGTTACGCCGGGACAGGGAATGAGCAGTTCTTC
CDR3aa: CASSYAGTGNEQFF

d_gene: TRBD2
v_gene: TRBV7-8
abundance: -
j_gene: TRBJ2-3
CDR3nt: TGTGCCAGCAGCTTAACCCCCCCACTGCAGCGAGCGGGGGTGGCAGATACGCAGTATTTT
CDR3aa: CASSLTPPLQRAGVADTQYF

d_gene: TRBD1
v_gene: TRBV29-1
abundance: -
j_gene: TRBJ1-3
CDR3nt: TGCAGCGTCAGAAGACCGGGACAGGGGGCAAACACCATATATTTT
CDR3aa: CSVRRPGQGANTIYF

d_gene: TRBD2
v_gene: TRBV27
abundance: once
j_gene: TRBJ2-5
CDR3nt: TGTGCCAGCAGTATTAGCGGGGGGGAGACCCAGTACTTC
CDR3aa: CASSISGGETQYF

d_gene: -
v_gene: TRBV14
abundance: -
j_gene: TRBJ2-3
CDR3nt: TGTGCCAGCAGCCAAGGAAGCGGTAGCACAGATACGCAGTATTTT
CDR3aa: CASSQGSGSTDTQYF

d_gene: -
v_gene: TRBV4-1
abundance: -
j_gene: TRBJ2-7
CDR3nt: TGCGCCAGCAGCCAAGACGAGGGGGGGTTCCATTACGAGCAGTACTTC
CDR3aa: CASSQDEGGFHYEQYF

d_gene: -
v_gene: TRBV29-1
abundance: -
j_gene: TRBJ1-2
CDR3nt: TGCAGCGGGGAGGACGGCAATGGCTACACCTTC
CDR3aa: CSGEDGNGYTF

d_gene: TRBD1
v_gene: TRBV7-9
abundance: once
j_gene: TRBJ2-2
CDR3nt: TGTTCCAGCAGCTTAGCGACAGGGGATGTTTTGAACACCGGGGAGCTGTTTTTT
CDR3aa: CSSSLATGDVLNTGELFF

d_gene: -
v_gene: TRBV9
abundance: -
j_gene: TRBJ2-6
CDR3nt: TGTGCCAGCAGCGTACAGGTACCTGGGGCCAACGTCCTGACTTTC
CDR3aa: CASSVQVPGANVLTF

d_gene: -
v_gene: TRBV11-3
abundance: -
j_gene: TRBJ2-2
CDR3nt: TGTGCCAGCCGCCGCGGCTCCGGGGAGCTGTTTTTT
CDR3aa: CASRRGSGELFF

d_gene: -
v_gene: TRBV5-6
abundance: -
j_gene: TRBJ1-5
CDR3nt: TGTGCCAGCAGCAGGGGACATAGCAATCAGCCCCAGCATTTT
CDR3aa: CASSRGHSNQPQHF

d_gene: -
v_gene: TRBV2
abundance: -
j_gene: TRBJ2-7
CDR3nt: TGTGCCAGCTGCCGACAGGAGCAGGCCTACGAGCAGTACTTC
CDR3aa: CASCRQEQAYEQYF

d_gene: TRBD1
v_gene: TRBV9
abundance: once
j_gene: TRBJ2-7
CDR3nt: TGTGCCAGCAGCGCACTAGGACAGGGGGATGAGCAGTACTTC
CDR3aa: CASSALGQGDEQYF

d_gene: -
v_gene: TRBV6-1
abundance: -
j_gene: TRBJ2-7
CDR3nt: TGTGCCAGCAGTGAAGCCATACTATACTACGAGCAGTACTTC
CDR3aa: CASSEAILYYEQYF

d_gene: -
v_gene: TRBV11-3
abundance: -
j_gene: TRBJ2-7
CDR3nt: TGTGCCAGCAGCCCGACCGGGACACTACTCTACGAGCAGTACTTC
CDR3aa: CASSPTGTLLYEQYF

d_gene: TRBD1
v_gene: TRBV19
abundance: -
j_gene: TRBJ2-7
CDR3nt: TGTGCCAGTAGTACAACAGGGGGTGTAATCGGCTACGAGCAGTACTTC
CDR3aa: CASSTTGGVIGYEQYF

d_gene: -
v_gene: TRBV9
abundance: -
j_gene: TRBJ2-3
CDR3nt: TGTGCCAGCAGCGTATCGGGGAGCACAGATACGCAGTATTTT
CDR3aa: CASSVSGSTDTQYF

d_gene: -
v_gene: TRBV6-1
abundance: -
j_gene: TRBJ1-5
CDR3nt: TGTGCCAGCAGTGAAGCTGGCAGGGATCAGCCCCAGCATTTT
CDR3aa: CASSEAGRDQPQHF

d_gene: TRBD1
v_gene: TRBV5-1
abundance: -
j_gene: TRBJ2-7
CDR3nt: TGCGCCAGCGCCGGGACAGGGGGCGCATACGAGCAGTACTTC
CDR3aa: CASAGTGGAYEQYF

d_gene: TRBD1
v_gene: TRBV9
abundance: -
j_gene: TRBJ2-5
CDR3nt: TGTGCCAGCAGCGGGGGGACAGGGGAGAGGGAGACCCAGTACTTC
CDR3aa: CASSGGTGERETQYF

d_gene: TRBD1
v_gene: TRBV15
abundance: -
j_gene: TRBJ1-2
CDR3nt: TGTGCCACCAGCGTTAACAGGGGTGCCAACTATGGCTACACCTTC
CDR3aa: CATSVNRGANYGYTF

d_gene: TRBD2
v_gene: TRBV6-6
abundance: -
j_gene: TRBJ2-1
CDR3nt: TGTGCCAGCAGTGCGTCGGGAGCGGGAGAAGACAATGAGCAGTTCTTC
CDR3aa: CASSASGAGEDNEQFF

d_gene: TRBD2
v_gene: TRBV30
abundance: once
j_gene: TRBJ2-3
CDR3nt: TGTGCCGGAAGCGGGGAGGGCACAGATACGCAGTATTTT
CDR3aa: CAGSGEGTDTQYF

d_gene: TRBD1
v_gene: TRBV7-9
abundance: -
j_gene: TRBJ2-1
CDR3nt: TGTGCCAGCGGACCACAGGGGGCTACTGAGCAGTTCTTC
CDR3aa: CASGPQGATEQFF

d_gene: -
v_gene: TRBV5-6
abundance: few
j_gene: TRBJ1-2
CDR3nt: TGTGCCAGCAGCCCCGGCGCAGGGAACTATGGCTACACCTTC
CDR3aa: CASSPGAGNYGYTF

d_gene: -
v_gene: TRBV6-1
abundance: -
j_gene: TRBJ2-4
CDR3nt: TGTGCCAGCAGTGAAACCCAGGAAAGGTTCATTCAGTACTTC
CDR3aa: CASSETQERFIQYF

d_gene: -
v_gene: TRBV6-5
abundance: -
j_gene: TRBJ2-7
CDR3nt: TGTGCCAGCAGTTACGGCAGGGGCTACGAGCAGTACTTC
CDR3aa: CASSYGRGYEQYF

d_gene: TRBD2
v_gene: TRBV4-1
abundance: -
j_gene: TRBJ2-3
CDR3nt: TGCGCCAGCAGCCAAGATCGAAGCGGGGGGCGAGATACGCAGTATTTT
CDR3aa: CASSQDRSGGRDTQYF

d_gene: -
v_gene: TRBV27
abundance: once
j_gene: TRBJ2-5
CDR3nt: TGTGCCAGCAGTTTAAGGGGCCAAGGAGAGACCCAGTACTTC
CDR3aa: CASSLRGQGETQYF

d_gene: TRBD1
v_gene: TRBV14
abundance: -
j_gene: TRBJ2-5
CDR3nt: TGTGCCAGCAGTCAAACAGGGGGACGGGGAGAGACCCAGTACTTC
CDR3aa: CASSQTGGRGETQYF

d_gene: TRBD1
v_gene: TRBV2
abundance: -
j_gene: TRBJ2-7
CDR3nt: TGTGCCAGCAGTGAGGACAGGCCTGACTCCTACGAGCAGTACTTC
CDR3aa: CASSEDRPDSYEQYF